This TCR beta chain came from a study of blood T cell repertoires in COVID-19. The repertoire was sequenced with immunoSEQ multiplex PCR; TCRdb's copy has only in-frame clones and lacks some. The sample has 300,000 to 450,000 clones, almost 90% seen once; the top ten hold about 0.94%. The CDR3 has 17 residues. V was pared by 0 bases and J by 6 bases, with 9 bases of the junction left unmatched. Germline V gene sequence: CDR1 SGHVS, CDR2 FQNEAQ. The clonotype was recovered from a woman aged 30 to 39 who had been exposed to COVID-19. Source material: PBMCs or T cells enriched from blood (not recorded which). The chain links TRBV7-8 to TRBJ2-7; TRBD2 aligns across 12 bases. CDR3 loop: CASSLAFWTSGKGEQYF. CDR3 nucleotides: TGTGCCAGCAGCTTAGCGTTTTGGACTAGCGGGAAGGGCGAGCAGTACTTC.